This passage covers 18 T cell receptor beta chains from one sample sequenced in a study of cytomegalovirus exposure and HLA in healthy donors. The study ran its PCR with 60 Vbeta and 13 Jbeta primers. Clones were read by immunoSEQ multiplex PCR, and TCRdb kept only the in-frame ones, dropping some. The sample lists about 140,000 clones, about 80% occurring once. Sample: PBMCs. The origin of the receptors is a man aged 25-45 years in good health and CMV-seronegative.

In DNA form, the CDR3 reads TGTGCCAGCAGCGTAAGACAGATCAGGAACACCGGGGAGCTGTTTTTT. This translates into CASSVRQIRNTGELFF. The chain couples TRBV9 to TRBJ2-2; weak D call: TRBD1 (5 bases). Germline CDR1 reads SGDLS; CDR2 reads YYNGEE. V was trimmed by 1 base and J by 1 base, leaving 11 bases between them. The CDR3 consists of 16 residues.

This clone showed up just a few times. The CDR3 here is CASSRLLAGEDNEQFF. The DNA for the CDR3 is TGTGCCAGCTCACGCTTACTAGCGGGAGAGGACAATGAGCAGTTCTTC. The chain uses TRBV18 and TRBJ2-1, with TRBD2 matching over 11 bases. Trimming took 4 bases from V and 5 from J; bases not matched to a gene: 7. The CDR3 sequence is 16 residues long. Germline V lookup: CDR1 KGHSH, CDR2 LQKENI.

The chain joins TRBV6-4 to TRBJ1-1; weak D call: TRBD1 (5 bases). Germline CDR1 is MRHNA and CDR2 is SNTAGT. This CDR3 has 13 residues. V was clipped by 0 bases and J by 6 bases, with 8 bases between them. CDR3 loop: CASSDSTGSEAFF. The CDR3, as DNA: TGTGCCAGCAGTGACTCCACAGGTTCTGAAGCTTTCTTT.

V and J are TRBV2 and TRBJ1-1, with D tentatively TRBD1 (5 bases). Trimming cost V 6 bases and J 6 bases, with 11 bases left between them. This CDR3 comprises 12 residues. CDR1 is SNHLY, CDR2 FYNNEI, per germline. The CDR3 coding sequence is TGTGCCAGCAGGGGAAGGGGTTCTGAAGCTTTCTTT. Protein sequence: CASRGRGSEAFF.

The V gene is TRBV7-9, the J gene TRBJ2-1; D remains ambiguous. This CDR3 spans 11 amino acids. V lost 10 bases to trimming and J lost 0 bases, with 4 bases between them. The germline CDR1 and CDR2 sequences are SEHNR and FQNEAQ (reference sequence). The CDR3 DNA is TGTGCCACCTCCTCCTACAATGAGCAGTTCTTC. It translates to CATSSYNEQFF.

The gene calls are TRBV28 and TRBJ1-4; 7 positions match TRBD1. Per the germline V gene, CDR1 is MDHEN and CDR2 is SYDVKM. CDR3 size: 16 residues. V lost 6 bases and J lost 0; bases outside the gene matches: 7. CDR3 in amino acids: CASSPVGQATNEKLFF. The CDR3 DNA follows: TGTGCCAGCAGCCCCGTAGGACAGGCAACTAATGAAAAACTGTTTTTT. The full variable domain, completed using reference TRBV28 and TRBJ1-4, is DVKVTQSSRYLVKRTGEKVFLECVQDMDHENMFWYRQDPGLGLRLIYFSYDVKMKEKGDIPEGYSVSREKKERFSLILESASTNQTSMYLCASSPVGQATNEKLFFGSGTQLSVL.

The gene calls are TRBV28 and TRBJ1-5; 10 bases are shared with TRBD1. With 6 bases clipped from V and 2 bases from J, the junction kept 7 bases outside the gene matches. CDR1 and CDR2 from the germline V gene are MDHEN and SYDVKM. The CDR3 contains 16 residues. The CDR3 protein is CASRSSGTGGNQPQHF. CDR3 bases: TGTGCCAGCAGAAGCTCCGGGACAGGGGGCAATCAGCCCCAGCATTTT.

The rearrangement uses TRBV28 and TRBJ1-2, with D perhaps matching TRBD1 (6 bases). V lost 4 bases and J lost 2, with 17 bases in between. The CDR3 contains 16 residues. The V gene's germline CDR1 is MDHEN and CDR2 SYDVKM. CDR3 region: CASSSPLRTANYGYTF. DNA for the CDR3: TGTGCCAGCAGTTCCCCCCTTAGGACAGCCAACTATGGCTACACCTTC.

The CDR3 DNA is TGTGCCAGCAAAGAGGGTTCGTCTGGGGCCAACGTCCTGACTTTC. Residues: CASKEGSSGANVLTF. The chain employs TRBV9 and TRBJ2-6, with D tentatively TRBD2 (5 bases). Trimming pared 6 bases from V and 1 base from J, leaving 11 bases between. The germline gives CDR1 SGDLS, CDR2 YYNGEE. There are 15 residues in the CDR3.

The rearrangement uses TRBV4-1 and TRBJ2-1; D gene uncertain. The CDR3 covers 14 residues. Germline CDR1 reads MGHRA; CDR2 reads YSYEKL. Trimming took 0 bases from V and 9 from J, leaving 12 bases between them. The CDR3 loop is CASSQEWVPGEQFF. In DNA, the CDR3 is TGCGCCAGCAGCCAAGAATGGGTACCGGGTGAGCAGTTCTTC.

The chain employs TRBV6-5 and TRBJ2-7; possibly TRBD1 for D (6 bases). This CDR3 has 14 amino acids. V lost 10 bases and J lost 2, with 18 bases in between. From germline, CDR1 is MNHEY and CDR2 SVGAGI. The DNA of the CDR3 is TGTGCCACCGCCTCCGGGACACCAACCTACGAGCAGTACTTC. Translating it yields CATASGTPTYEQYF.

V usage is TRBV19 and J usage is TRBJ2-7; TRBD2 matches at 7 bases. Germline-derived CDR1 and CDR2 are LNHDA and SQIVND (reference sequence). The CDR3 is made up of 15 amino acids. J lost 0 bases, V lost 1 base, and 3 bases had no gene match. The CDR3 DNA sequence: TGTGCCAGTAGTATAGTGGGGGGGAGCTCCTACGAGCAGTACTTC. Protein product: CASSIVGGSSYEQYF.

This clone was recorded a few times. The rearrangement joins TRBV6-5 to TRBJ2-7; a possible D gene is TRBD2 (6 bases). The germline CDR1 and CDR2 sequences are MNHEY and SVGAGI. The CDR3 is made up of 16 amino acids. V lost 2 bases, J lost 4 bases, and 18 bases lay in between. The CDR3 loop reads CASSYGGDPSPYEQYF. CDR3 DNA sequence: TGTGCCAGCAGTTACGGAGGGGACCCGAGCCCATACGAGCAGTACTTC.

The chain uses TRBV7-9 and TRBJ2-2; D not resolved. The CDR3 is 15 amino acids. CDR1 SEHNR and CDR2 FQNEAQ come from the germline V gene (reference sequence). The V gene lost 1 base and the J gene lost 6 bases, with 12 bases spanning the gap. CDR3 nucleotide sequence: TGTGCCAGCAGCTTAGTCGCGACAAAGGCCGGGGAGCTGTTTTTT. This gives the protein CASSLVATKAGELFF.

The rearrangement links TRBV6-5 to TRBJ1-5; D is possibly TRBD1 (5 bases). The ends were cut back, 7 bases at V and 6 bases at J, with 16 bases in the middle. CDR1 and CDR2 (germline): MNHEY, SVGAGI. The CDR3 runs 14 residues. The CDR3 bases are TGTGCCAGCACACCGCTCTCAGGGCTTCAGCCCCAGCATTTT. Its translation: CASTPLSGLQPQHF.

The V gene is TRBV30, the J gene TRBJ2-1; maybe TRBD1 (6 bases). This CDR3 contains 16 residues. Trimming removed 0 bases from V and 7 bases from J, with 19 bases in between. Germline CDR1 and CDR2: GTSNPN and SVGIG (reference sequence). This chain's CDR3 is CAWSVPPGRGRNEQFF. The CDR3 bases are TGTGCCTGGAGTGTACCCCCGGGCAGGGGAAGGAATGAGCAGTTCTTC.

The chain is built from TRBV5-8 and TRBJ2-2; 9 bases fit TRBD1. Germline V CDR1 and CDR2: SGHTS, YDEGEE. V lost 2 bases to trimming and J lost 3 bases; unmatched junction nucleotides: 2. This CDR3 has 15 amino acids. Here the CDR3 DNA reads TGTGCCAGCAGCTTCCGGACAGGGGACACCGGGGAGCTGTTTTTT. Residues: CASSFRTGDTGELFF.

V usage is TRBV5-5 and J usage is TRBJ2-7; D is unresolved. The CDR3 runs 13 residues. Per germline, CDR1 SGHKS and CDR2 YYEKEE (reference sequence). V was cut by 0 bases and J by 0 bases, with 4 bases left in between. The CDR3 DNA is TGTGCCAGCAGCTTGGGCAGCTCCTACGAGCAGTACTTC. Its protein product is CASSLGSSYEQYF.